Below, one T cell receptor (beta chain) is given with its context. Trimming at V came to 4 bases and at J to 7 bases, leaving 7 bases not matched to a gene. Germline V CDR1 and CDR2: GTSNPN, SVGIG (reference sequence). The CDR3 extends over 13 amino acids. Assignment of participants to cohorts was predicated upon participant-reported clinical history. The data stem from a study of blood T cell repertoires in COVID-19. Study-wide context: PBMCs, B-cell-depleted T cells, or T cells were the source of the cDNA or gDNA that made up the material.

Assay used: immunoSEQ multiplex PCR; TCRdb lists only in-frame clones, some missing. The table lists some 390,000 clones, roughly nine tenths of them singletons. Sequenced sample: PBMCs or T cells enriched from blood (not recorded which). The gene calls are TRBV30 and TRBJ2-7; 10 bases fit TRBD2. The TCR sequence derives from a man aged 30 to 39 who had recovered from COVID-19. CDR3 in DNA: TGTGCCTGGACCGGGACTAGCGCTGGGGAGCAGTACTTC. As protein: CAWTGTSAGEQYF. The complete variable domain, with remaining parts taken from reference TRBV30 and TRBJ2-7, reads SQTIHQWPATLVQPVGSPLSLECTVEGTSNPNLYWYRQAAGRGLQLLFYSVGIGQISSEVPQNLSASRPQDRQFILSSKKLLLSDSGFYLCAWTGTSAGEQYFGPGTRLTVT.